One T cell receptor (beta chain) is described in this entry. This entry comes from a study of blood T cell repertoires in COVID-19. The overall study: Acute-phase and convalescent COVID-19 samples originated in the United States, Italy and Spain. In each case, the material was cDNA or gDNA derived from T cells, B-cell-depleted T cells, or PBMCs.

The data were produced by immunoSEQ multiplex PCR, yet TCRdb's version contains in-frame clones alone and is incomplete. The table records over 450,000 clones, 80% to 90% of them present only once. While infection was still active, Seattle patients were enrolled and then followed longitudinally. This clonotype originated in a man younger than 35 with COVID-19, enrolled during active disease. Sample: peripheral blood.

The DNA for the CDR3 is TGTGCCAGCAGCCAAGTTACCGGGACAGCGTACCAAGAGACCCAGTACTTC. It is translated as CASSQVTGTAYQETQYF. This sequence joins TRBV7-9 and TRBJ2-5; 7 bases agree with TRBD1. This CDR3 has 17 residues. Germline V gives CDR1 SEHNR, CDR2 FQNEAQ (reference sequence). Unmatched junction bases numbered 12, after V lost 5 bases and J lost 0 bases. Supplemented by reference TRBV7-9 and TRBJ2-5, the full variable domain reads DTGVSQNPRHKITKRGQNVTFRCDPISEHNRLYWYRQTLGQGPEFLTYFQNEAQLEKSRLLSDRFSAERPKGSFSTLEIQRTEQGDSAMYLCASSQVTGTAYQETQYFGPGTRLLVL.